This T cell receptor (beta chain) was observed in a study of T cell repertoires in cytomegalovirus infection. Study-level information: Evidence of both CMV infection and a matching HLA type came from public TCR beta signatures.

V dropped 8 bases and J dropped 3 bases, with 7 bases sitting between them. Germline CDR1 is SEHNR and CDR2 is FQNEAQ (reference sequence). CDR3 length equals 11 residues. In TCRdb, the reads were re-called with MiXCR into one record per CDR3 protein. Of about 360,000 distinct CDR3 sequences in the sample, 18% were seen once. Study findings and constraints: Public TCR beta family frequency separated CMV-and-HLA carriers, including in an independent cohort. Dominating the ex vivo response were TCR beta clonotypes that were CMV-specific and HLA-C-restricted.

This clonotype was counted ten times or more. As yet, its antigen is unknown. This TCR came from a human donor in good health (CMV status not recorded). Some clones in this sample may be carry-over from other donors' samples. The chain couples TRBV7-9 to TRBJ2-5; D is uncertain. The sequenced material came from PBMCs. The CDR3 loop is CASRWEETQYF. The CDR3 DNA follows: TGTGCCAGCCGATGGGAAGAGACCCAGTACTTC.